Presented here are 22 T cell receptor beta chains from one specimen sequenced in a study of OX40 agonist ivuxolimab in advanced cancers. Generated by immunoSEQ multiplex PCR, the TCRdb table keeps only in-frame clones and is missing some. The sample has 65,000 to 90,000 clones, around 90% seen once. The sequences come from CD4+ or CD8+ T cells sorted from blood, collected in a trial of the OX40 agonist ivuxolimab. Every receptor here comes from an adult with an advanced solid tumor such as melanoma, head and neck, liver or kidney cancer.

The table lists this clone with a count of one. For the CDR3, the DNA is TGTGCCAGCAGCGCAACACAGGGGGCGAACACCGGGGAGCTGTTTTTT. Its translation is CASSATQGANTGELFF. The chain is built from TRBV9 and TRBJ2-2; TRBD1 aligns across 8 bases. This CDR3 has 16 amino acids. Per germline, CDR1 SGDLS and CDR2 YYNGEE. Trimming removed 3 bases from V and 0 bases from J; junction bases left unmatched: 4.

This chain joins TRBV6-5 and TRBJ2-2; D gene ambiguous. CDR1 is MNHEY, CDR2 SVGAGI, per germline. Trimming pared 6 bases from V and 4 bases from J, leaving 6 bases between. The CDR3 runs 12 residues. The CDR3 coding sequence is TGTGCCAGCAGCCATGGCACCGGGGAGCTGTTTTTT. Its protein is CASSHGTGELFF.

The V gene is TRBV6-4, the J gene TRBJ2-3; D remains ambiguous. This CDR3 is built from 14 residues. The germline V gene has CDR1 MRHNA and CDR2 SNTAGT. V lost 3 bases and J 0 bases, leaving 7 bases between the germline ends. The CDR3 loop is CASSDVGSTDTQYF. Written as DNA, the CDR3 is TGTGCCAGCAGTGATGTCGGGAGCACAGATACGCAGTATTTT.

This chain uses TRBV7-7 with TRBJ2-2, with D possibly matching TRBD1 (5 bases). This CDR3 spans 14 amino acids. Germline V CDR1 and CDR2: SSHAT, FNYEAQ (reference sequence). With 5 bases removed from V and 4 bases from J, the gap between germline ends came to 11 bases. The CDR3, as DNA: TGTGCCAGCAGCCAGACAGTTTCCACCGGGGAGCTGTTTTTT. It is translated as CASSQTVSTGELFF.

The gene calls are TRBV7-9 and TRBJ2-1; 13 bases agree with TRBD2. Germline CDR1 SEHNR, CDR2 FQNEAQ (reference sequence). Trimming removed 5 bases from V and 6 bases from J; junction bases left unmatched: 4. The CDR3 loop spans 15 amino acids. The CDR3 loop is CASSRLAGGLNEQFF. Here the CDR3 DNA reads TGTGCCAGCAGCCGACTAGCGGGGGGTCTCAATGAGCAGTTCTTC.

This rearrangement joins TRBV13 to TRBJ2-3; D is ambiguous. V dropped 0 bases and J dropped 2 bases, with 6 bases sitting between them. The CDR3 is 14 amino acids. Germline-derived CDR1 and CDR2 are PRHDT and FYEKMQ (reference sequence). CDR3: CASSLGGPTDTQYF. CDR3 DNA sequence: TGTGCCAGCAGCTTAGGAGGGCCCACAGATACGCAGTATTTT.

Details on this clone: An end of the junction does not agree with germline; a read error may underlie this. This chain connects TRBV7-7 to TRBJ2-3; 13 nucleotides align to TRBD2. The CDR3 runs 15 residues. From germline, CDR1 is SSHAT and CDR2 FNYEAQ (reference sequence). CDR3 in DNA: TGTGCTAGCAGCCTGACTAGCGGGGGGAGGGATACGCAGTATTTT. Protein sequence: CASSLTSGGRDTQYF.

The V gene is TRBV7-9, the J gene TRBJ2-5; no clear D gene. Germline CDR1 and CDR2: SEHNR and FQNEAQ (reference sequence). This CDR3 has 14 residues. V dropped 1 base and J dropped 0 bases, with 6 bases sitting between them. CDR3 residues: CASSLGGYQETQYF. CDR3 nucleotides: TGTGCCAGCAGCTTAGGGGGATACCAAGAGACCCAGTACTTC.

The chain carries TRBV6-4 and TRBJ2-1; D not certain. The CDR3 has 15 amino acids. The germline V and J ends were trimmed by 9 bases and 0 bases, with 15 bases remaining between them. The germline V gene has CDR1 MRHNA and CDR2 SNTAGT. The CDR3 DNA follows: TGTGCCAGGAATTACGACGTCTGCTCCTACAATGAGCAGTTCTTC. Translation: CARNYDVCSYNEQFF.

The V and J genes are TRBV13 and TRBJ2-7; 8 bases map to TRBD2. CDR1 is PRHDT, CDR2 FYEKMQ, per germline (reference sequence). The CDR3 extends over 15 amino acids. J lost 4 bases, V lost 2 bases, and 7 bases had no gene match. The CDR3 reads CASSLLSGVDYEQYF. CDR3 bases: TGTGCCAGCAGCTTACTTAGCGGGGTGGATTACGAGCAGTACTTC.

The chain carries TRBV5-1 and TRBJ2-7; the D is unclear. This CDR3 region has 16 residues. Trimming took 0 bases from V and 3 from J, leaving 16 bases between them. Germline CDR1 reads SGHRS; CDR2 reads YFSETQ. CDR3 protein: CASSLGSDGGFYEQYF. CDR3 DNA: TGCGCCAGCAGCTTGGGTTCTGACGGTGGTTTCTACGAGCAGTACTTC.

This clone was seen just once. V gene TRBV6-5 combines with J gene TRBJ1-3; unclear D gene. In germline, CDR1 is MNHEY, CDR2 SVGAGI. This CDR3 region has 12 residues. V lost 8 bases to trimming and J lost 0 bases, with 5 bases between them. The CDR3 sequence is CASGSSGNTIYF. For the CDR3, the DNA is TGTGCCAGCGGAAGCTCTGGAAACACCATATATTTT.

The chain couples TRBV5-5 to TRBJ1-5; a weak D match, TRBD1 (6 bases). This CDR3 region has 17 residues. CDR1 and CDR2 from the germline V gene are SGHKS and YYEKEE (reference sequence). V was shortened by 2 bases and J by 4 bases, with 19 bases between the two germline ends. CDR3 region: CASSFSPDPGANQPQHF. The CDR3 bases are TGTGCCAGCAGCTTTTCCCCCGACCCGGGGGCGAATCAGCCCCAGCATTTT.

The V and J genes are TRBV7-9 and TRBJ2-5; 7 nucleotides line up with TRBD1. Per the germline V gene, CDR1 is SEHNR and CDR2 is FQNEAQ (reference sequence). The CDR3 covers 15 residues. Trimming at V came to 1 base and at J to 5 bases, leaving 7 bases not matched to a gene. The DNA for the CDR3 is TGTGCCAGCAGCTTAGTGACAGGGTGGTGGGAGACCCAGTACTTC. Its protein is CASSLVTGWWETQYF.

As concerns this clone: The sample contains more than one DNA sequence encoding this CDR3. The chain joins TRBV9 to TRBJ2-2, with TRBD2 matching over 7 bases. J was trimmed by 0 bases and V by 4 bases; bases with no gene match: 3. CDR1 and CDR2 from the germline V gene are SGDLS and YYNGEE. CDR3 size: 15 residues. The CDR3 nucleotides are TGTGCCAGCAGCCGTGGGGGGGCGAACACCGGGGAGCTGTTTTTT. It specifies CASSRGGANTGELFF.

The chain carries TRBV11-3 and TRBJ2-1, with 8 bases aligning to TRBD1. The CDR3 loop spans 15 amino acids. V trimming: 4 bases; J trimming: 8 bases; junction bases outside the gene matches: 10. Germline CDR1 SGHNT, CDR2 YENEEA. CDR3 sequence reads: CASSSYGQGGDEQFF. CDR3 DNA: TGTGCCAGCAGCTCCTACGGACAGGGTGGCGATGAGCAGTTCTTC.

This chain uses TRBV5-1 with TRBJ2-7; possibly TRBD2 for D (5 bases). The CDR3 is 12 residues long. Germline values: CDR1 SGHRS, CDR2 YFSETQ. V was pared by 1 base and J by 6 bases, with 8 bases between. The CDR3 sequence is CASSLLGSEQYF. The DNA for the CDR3 is TGCGCCAGCAGCTTGCTTGGGAGCGAGCAGTACTTC.

CDR3 coding DNA: TGTGCCAGCAGCCGCAGGGGGTCCCAAGAGACCCAGTACTTC. Its translation: CASSRRGSQETQYF. J is TRBJ2-5 and V is TRBV7-9; 7 positions match TRBD1. The germline CDR1 and CDR2 sequences are SEHNR and FQNEAQ (reference sequence). There are 14 residues in the CDR3. With V trimmed by 5 bases and J by 1 base, 4 bases remained unmatched.

The chain has TRBV6-5 and TRBJ1-4; D gene uncertain. CDR3 length: 14 amino acids. V lost 6 bases and J 3 bases, leaving 11 bases between the germline ends. Looked up from germline, CDR1 is MNHEY and CDR2 is SVGAGI. CDR3 nucleotide sequence: TGTGCCAGCAGGACCCGGGTCGCTAATGAAAAACTGTTTTTT. It specifies CASRTRVANEKLFF.

This clone was recorded only once. The chain carries TRBV13 and TRBJ1-4; D unresolved. The length of the CDR3 is 14 residues. CDR1 and CDR2 from the germline V gene are PRHDT and FYEKMQ (reference sequence). The germline V and J ends were trimmed by 4 bases and 7 bases, with 13 bases remaining between them. The CDR3 reads CASSSSDGREKLFF. The CDR3 DNA follows: TGTGCCAGCAGCTCTAGCGACGGCCGTGAAAAACTGTTTTTT.

A word on this clone: The junction departs from germline at one end; a sequencing error may be responsible. The gene calls are TRBV7-6 and TRBJ2-5; 11 bases are a match to TRBD2. The CDR3 has 14 amino acids. Germline-derived CDR1 and CDR2 are SGHVS and FNYEAQ. CDR3 protein: CASSLAGLAVPGDF. The CDR3 bases are TGTGCCAGCAGCTTAGCGGGACTAGCGGTGCCCGGGGACTTC.

The chain links TRBV5-1 to TRBJ1-2, with D possibly matching TRBD1 (5 bases). V dropped 0 bases and J dropped 2 bases, with 14 bases sitting between them. This CDR3 spans 16 amino acids. In germline, CDR1 is SGHRS, CDR2 YFSETQ. The CDR3 sequence is CASSLASRGTNYGYTF. In nucleotides, the CDR3 is TGCGCCAGCAGCTTGGCAAGTCGGGGCACCAACTATGGCTACACCTTC.